What follows are 15 T cell receptor beta chains derived from one specimen sequenced in a study of post-analysis software for immune sequencing data. Findings and limits, study-wide: Patients used five TRBV segments, including TRBV5-6, TRBV5-1 and TRBV20-1, more often than controls.

These receptors have no known antigen. Prepared libraries of TCR beta cDNA carried unique molecular identifiers. TCRdb passed the PCR reads through MiXCR, listing each CDR3 protein once. The data contain approximately 570,000 distinct CDR3 sequences, roughly 47% of them seen just once; the ten biggest clones take up 1.5% to 2%. The sequenced material came from blood. The source is a girl aged 10-17 years with multiple sclerosis.

The genes are TRBV12-3 or TRBV12-4 and TRBJ2-7; perhaps TRBD1 as D (6 bases). The CDR3 consists of 15 residues. V was clipped by 6 bases and J by 3 bases, with 18 bases between them. CDR3 coding DNA: TGTGCCAGCAGCGGACAGAGAGGAGCGATCTACGAGCAGTACTTC. Its protein is CASSGQRGAIYEQYF.

This clonotype appeared a single time. V and J are TRBV6-5 and TRBJ2-7; D unclear. The CDR3 length is 18 residues. CDR1 and CDR2 from the germline V gene are MNHEY and SVGAGI. Deletions cut 0 bases from V and 0 bases from J, with 18 bases between. CDR3 protein: CASSYSKIGTFSSYEQYF. The CDR3 DNA is TGTGCCAGCAGTTACTCGAAGATAGGTACATTCAGCTCCTACGAGCAGTACTTC.

The chain has TRBV2 and TRBJ2-7, with unresolved D. V lost 4 bases and J 2 bases, leaving 15 bases between the germline ends. The CDR3 runs 15 residues. Germline CDR1 reads SNHLY; CDR2 reads FYNNEI. Here the CDR3 DNA reads TGTGCCAGCAGTGGGATAATGGGATCGGCCTACGAGCAGTACTTC. It specifies CASSGIMGSAYEQYF.

For the CDR3, the DNA is TGCGCCAGCAGCCCCCTCGGACTATTCACAGATACGCAGTATTTT. It specifies CASSPLGLFTDTQYF. The J gene is TRBJ2-3, the V gene TRBV4-1, with a weak D call TRBD2 (6 bases). The germline gives CDR1 MGHRA, CDR2 YSYEKL. V was pared by 4 bases and J by 2 bases, with 13 bases between. CDR3 length: 15 amino acids.

V usage is TRBV7-3 and J usage is TRBJ2-7; the D call may be TRBD1 or TRBD2 (5 bases each). The germline V gene has CDR1 SGHTA and CDR2 FQGTGA. V dropped 5 bases and J dropped 2 bases, with 13 bases sitting between them. The CDR3 has 14 residues. The CDR3 loop reads CASSLGTDTYEQYF. The CDR3 nucleotides are TGTGCCAGCAGCCTCGGGACGGACACCTACGAGCAGTACTTC.

This clonotype has just a few counts. The chain has TRBV7-2 and TRBJ2-1; D ambiguous. V lost 0 bases and J 2 bases, leaving 5 bases between the germline ends. The CDR3 consists of 14 residues. Germline-derived CDR1 and CDR2 are SGHTA and FQGNSA. This CDR3 reads CASSLAPAYNEQFF. DNA for the CDR3: TGTGCCAGCAGCTTAGCACCCGCCTACAATGAGCAGTTCTTC.

The chain joins TRBV4-1 to TRBJ1-2; perhaps TRBD1 as D (5 bases). Trimming took off 4 bases at V and 6 bases at J, with 15 bases between the two ends. From germline, CDR1 is MGHRA and CDR2 YSYEKL. The CDR3 consists of 14 residues. The CDR3 is CASSRSGTVDGYTF. CDR3 in DNA: TGCGCCAGCAGCCGTTCTGGGACGGTTGATGGCTACACCTTC.

The chain recombines TRBV5-6 with TRBJ1-5; D remains unclear. V dropped 1 base and J dropped 3 bases, with 11 bases sitting between them. Germline-derived CDR1 and CDR2 are SGHDT and YYEEEE. This CDR3 has 15 amino acids. The CDR3 region has the DNA TGTGCCAGCAGCTTGTCCGAGAGGGTCAATCAGCCCCAGCATTTT. It is translated as CASSLSERVNQPQHF.

This sequence joins TRBV4-2 and TRBJ2-2, with D perhaps matching TRBD2 (5 bases). The CDR3 consists of 18 residues. V lost 4 bases and J lost 0, with 18 bases in between. CDR1 is LGHNA and CDR2 is YNFKEQ in the germline V gene. The CDR3 DNA follows: TGTGCCAGCAGCCCTCACTCGTCCGGGGTCTCGAACACCGGGGAGCTGTTTTTT. Amino acids: CASSPHSSGVSNTGELFF.

A note on this clonotype: One end of the junction is discordant with germline, which a read error may explain. The V and J genes are TRBV7-2 and TRBJ2-1; 10 bases line up with TRBD2. This CDR3 has 15 amino acids. CDR1 SGHTA and CDR2 FQGNSA come from the germline V gene. The CDR3 nucleotides are TGTGCCGGCAGACCTAGCGGGAGTAGCTACAATGAGCAGTTCTTC. It is translated as CAGRPSGSSYNEQFF.

The chain carries TRBV5-3 and TRBJ2-1; D gene uncertain. TRBV5-3 is given ORF status, its function remaining uncertain. Trimming removed 8 bases from V and 5 bases from J, with 20 bases in between. There are 15 residues in the CDR3. The CDR3 coding sequence is TGTGCCAGCAGCCTGGGTGGGAATTACGACAATGAGCAGTTCTTC. Its translation: CASSLGGNYDNEQFF.

The CDR3 loop is CAISAGLNSPLHF. CDR3 nucleotides: TGTGCCATCAGTGCCGGCCTCAATTCACCCCTCCACTTT. The genes are TRBV10-3 and TRBJ1-6; unclear D gene. CDR3 length: 13 amino acids. The V gene's germline CDR1 is ENHRY and CDR2 SYGVKD. The V gene lost 4 bases and the J gene lost 7 bases, with 8 bases spanning the gap.

This clonotype came up a few times. J is TRBJ2-5 and V is TRBV20-1; D might be TRBD1 (6 bases). Trimming took 2 bases from V and 3 from J, leaving 7 bases between them. The CDR3 loop spans 12 amino acids. Per the germline V gene, CDR1 is DFQATT and CDR2 is SNEGSKA (reference sequence). The CDR3, as DNA: TGCAGTGCTAGAAACAGGGAAGAGACCCAGTACTTC. This codes for CSARNREETQYF.

Note on this clonotype: The junction departs from the called germline gene at one end, perhaps through a read error. V is TRBV5-5 and J is TRBJ1-2; weak D call: TRBD1 (5 bases). CDR3 size: 14 residues. Looked up from germline, CDR1 is SGHKS and CDR2 is YYEKEE (reference sequence). The CDR3 reads CASNLGDGNYGYTF. CDR3 sequence (DNA): TGTGCCAGCAACTTGGGGGACGGGAACTATGGCTACACCTTC.

CDR3 region: CATSDSDGGRNEQFF. CDR3 sequence (DNA): TGTGCCACCAGTGATTCGGACGGGGGTCGCAATGAGCAGTTCTTC. The J gene is TRBJ2-1, the V gene TRBV24-1; the D gene is possibly TRBD2 (6 bases). The V end was cut by 2 bases, the J end by 6 bases, with 13 bases between. CDR1 KGHDR and CDR2 SFDVKD come from the germline V gene. CDR3 size: 15 residues.